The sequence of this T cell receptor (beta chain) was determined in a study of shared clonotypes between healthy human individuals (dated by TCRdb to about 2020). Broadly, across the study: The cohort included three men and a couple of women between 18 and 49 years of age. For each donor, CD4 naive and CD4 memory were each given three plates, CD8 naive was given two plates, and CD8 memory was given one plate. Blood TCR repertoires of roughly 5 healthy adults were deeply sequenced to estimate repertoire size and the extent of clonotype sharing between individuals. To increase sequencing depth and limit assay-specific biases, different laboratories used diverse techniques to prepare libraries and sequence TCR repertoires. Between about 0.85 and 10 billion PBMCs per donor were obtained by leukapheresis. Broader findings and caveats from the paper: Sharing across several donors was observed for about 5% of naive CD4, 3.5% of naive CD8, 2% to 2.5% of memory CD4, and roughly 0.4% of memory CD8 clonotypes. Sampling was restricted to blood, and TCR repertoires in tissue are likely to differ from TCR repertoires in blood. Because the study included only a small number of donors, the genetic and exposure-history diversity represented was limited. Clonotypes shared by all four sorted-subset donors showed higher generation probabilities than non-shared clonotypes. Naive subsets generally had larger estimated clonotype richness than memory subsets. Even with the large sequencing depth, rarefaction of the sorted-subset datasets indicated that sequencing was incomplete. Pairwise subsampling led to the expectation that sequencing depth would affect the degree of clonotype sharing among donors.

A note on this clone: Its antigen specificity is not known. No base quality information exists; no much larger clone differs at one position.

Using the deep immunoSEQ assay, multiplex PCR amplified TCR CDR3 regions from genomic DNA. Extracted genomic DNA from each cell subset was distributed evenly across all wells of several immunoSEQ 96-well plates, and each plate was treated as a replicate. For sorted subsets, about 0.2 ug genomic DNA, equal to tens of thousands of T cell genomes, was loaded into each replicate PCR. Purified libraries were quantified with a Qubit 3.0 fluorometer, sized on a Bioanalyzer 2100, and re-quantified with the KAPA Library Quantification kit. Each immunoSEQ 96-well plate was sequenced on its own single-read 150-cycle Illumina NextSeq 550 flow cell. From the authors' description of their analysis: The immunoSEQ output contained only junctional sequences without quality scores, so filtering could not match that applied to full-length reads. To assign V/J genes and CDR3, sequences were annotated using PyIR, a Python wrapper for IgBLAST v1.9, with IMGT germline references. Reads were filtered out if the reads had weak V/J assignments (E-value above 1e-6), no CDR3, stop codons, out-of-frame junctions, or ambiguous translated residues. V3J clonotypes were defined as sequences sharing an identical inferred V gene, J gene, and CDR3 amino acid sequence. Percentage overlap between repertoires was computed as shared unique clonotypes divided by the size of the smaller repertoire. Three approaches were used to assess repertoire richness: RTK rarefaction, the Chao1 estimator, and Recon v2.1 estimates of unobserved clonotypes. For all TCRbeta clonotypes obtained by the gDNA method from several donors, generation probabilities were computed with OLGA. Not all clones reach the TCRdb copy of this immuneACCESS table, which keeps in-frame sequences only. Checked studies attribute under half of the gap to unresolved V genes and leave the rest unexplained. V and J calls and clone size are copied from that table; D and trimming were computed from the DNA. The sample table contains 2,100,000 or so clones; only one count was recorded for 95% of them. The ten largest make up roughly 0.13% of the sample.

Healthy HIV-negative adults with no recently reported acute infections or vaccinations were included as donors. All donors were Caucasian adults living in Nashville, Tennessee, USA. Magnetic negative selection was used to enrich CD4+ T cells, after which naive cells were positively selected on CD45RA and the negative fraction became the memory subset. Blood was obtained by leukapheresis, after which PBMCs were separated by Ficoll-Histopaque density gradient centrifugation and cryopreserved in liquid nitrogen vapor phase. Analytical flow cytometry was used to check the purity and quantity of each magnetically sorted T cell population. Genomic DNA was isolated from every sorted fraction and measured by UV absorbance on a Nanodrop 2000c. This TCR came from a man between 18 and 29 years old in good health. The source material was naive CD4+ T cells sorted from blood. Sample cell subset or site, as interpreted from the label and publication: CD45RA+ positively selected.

The CDR3 has the sequence CASSLVERQTQYF. The DNA sequence is as follows: TGCGCCAGCAGCTTGGTCGAACGGCAGACCCAGTACTTC. The V and J segments used are TRBV5-1 and TRBJ2-5; no D gene is confidently identified. The CDR3 spans 13 residues, from the cysteine through the phenylalanine. Kept here is only the CDR3 DNA, which spans 39 bases and is read in frame from base 1. CDR1 is given as SGHRS and CDR2 as YFSETQ, both from the germline V gene. The junction shows trimming of 0 bases on V and 6 bases on J, plus 9 bases between the germline ends.